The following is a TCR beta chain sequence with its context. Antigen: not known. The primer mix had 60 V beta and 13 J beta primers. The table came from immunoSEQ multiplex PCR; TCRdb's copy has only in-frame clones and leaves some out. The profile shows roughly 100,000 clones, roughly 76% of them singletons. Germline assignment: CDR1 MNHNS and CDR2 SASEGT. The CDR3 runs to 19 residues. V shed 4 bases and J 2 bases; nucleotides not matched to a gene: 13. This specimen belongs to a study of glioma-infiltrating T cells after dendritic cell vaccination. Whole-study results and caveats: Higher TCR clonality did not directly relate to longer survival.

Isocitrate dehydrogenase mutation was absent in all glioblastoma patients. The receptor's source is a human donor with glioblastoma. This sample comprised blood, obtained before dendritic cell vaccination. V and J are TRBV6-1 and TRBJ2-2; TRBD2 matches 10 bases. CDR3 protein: CASSALPFTSGENTGELFF. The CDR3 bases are TGTGCCAGCAGTGCCCTTCCATTCACTAGCGGGGAAAACACCGGGGAGCTGTTTTTT.